This note documents a single T cell receptor (beta chain) sequence. Antigen unknown. The sample is drawn from a study of CD8+CD57+ T cells in acquired aplastic anemia. Overall study context: Sorted cells (CD4+ and CD8+) yielded DNA amounts that averaged roughly 3.2 ug.

Findings of the study overall: Patients and controls shared roughly 28 CD8+ CDR3 sequences, which appeared highly expressed in patients and within their immunodominant clones.

Genomic DNA acted as the template from which TCR beta VDJ combination and CDR3 sequence profiling were carried out. TCRdb recomputed calls from the reads with MiXCR, one row per CDR3 protein. Of 150,000 or so distinct CDR3 sequences in the sample, 40% to 55% were seen once. V was pared by 6 bases and J by 8 bases, with 13 bases between. This CDR3 has 11 residues. CDR1 SQVTM and CDR2 ANQGSEA come from the germline V gene. In patients chosen for sequencing, flow cytometry had shown CD8+CD57+ cell expansion. None of the patients had been given any therapy when their blood was sampled. Material for sequencing was sorted CD4+, CD8+, or CD8+CD57+ T cells (not recorded which) from PBMCs. This sequence originates from a human donor with aplastic anemia. The rearrangement joins TRBV29-1 to TRBJ1-2, with D unclear. This CDR3 is CSVKWEVGYTF. CDR3 coding DNA: TGCAGCGTAAAGTGGGAGGTCGGCTACACCTTC.